The present T cell receptor (beta chain) was sequenced within a study of T cells in Graves' hyperthyroidism and ophthalmopathy. The wider study: At the time of initial diagnosis and before any treatment, peripheral blood was collected.

This clonotype was seen repeatedly, ten times or more. Its specificity is not known. General study points: Most clonotypes that expanded in the thyroid above 0.001 also showed up in blood.

CDR3 length equals 13 residues. Germline assignment: CDR1 DFQATT and CDR2 SNEGSKA (reference sequence). V lost 6 bases to trimming and J lost 1 base, with 10 bases between them. RNA transcripts were the template for amplifying TCR beta CDR3 regions. With the HTBI primer set, the TCR CDR3 went through a first round of RT-PCR. TCRdb reprocessed the multiplex PCR reads via MiXCR and lists one record per CDR3 protein. The sample yields hundreds of thousands of distinct CDR3 sequences, roughly 13% seen once. V gene TRBV20-1 combines with J gene TRBJ1-5; D call uncertain. Sequencing was carried out using blood. The clonotype comes from a woman aged 40 to 50 with Graves' ophthalmopathy. The CDR3 DNA is TGCAGTGCCCGGACCAACAGCAATCAGCCCCAGCATTTT. Residues: CSARTNSNQPQHF.